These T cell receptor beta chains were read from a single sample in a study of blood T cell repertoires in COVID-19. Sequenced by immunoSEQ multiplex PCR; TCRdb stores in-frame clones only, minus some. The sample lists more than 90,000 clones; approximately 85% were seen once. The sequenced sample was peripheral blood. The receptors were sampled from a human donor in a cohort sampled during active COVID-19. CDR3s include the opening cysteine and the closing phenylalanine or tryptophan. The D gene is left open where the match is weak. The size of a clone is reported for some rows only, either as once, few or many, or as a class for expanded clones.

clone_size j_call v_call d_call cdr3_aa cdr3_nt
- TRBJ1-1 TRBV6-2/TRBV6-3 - CASSLTEKAFF TGTGCCAGCAGTCTTACTGAAAAGGCTTTCTTT
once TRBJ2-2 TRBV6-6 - CASLKPRTSNTGELFF TGTGCCAGCTTAAAACCCCGGACTTCCAACACCGGGGAGCTGTTTTTT
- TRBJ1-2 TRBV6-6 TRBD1 CATTDRVSGYTF TGTGCCACGACCGACAGGGTCTCAGGCTACACCTTC
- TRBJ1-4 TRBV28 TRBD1 CASTVFTGANEKLFF TGTGCCAGCACCGTCTTTACAGGGGCTAATGAAAAACTGTTTTTT
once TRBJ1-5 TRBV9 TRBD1 CASSPGQHSNQPQHF TGTGCCAGCAGCCCGGGACAGCATAGCAATCAGCCCCAGCATTTT
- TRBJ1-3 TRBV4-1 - CASSQAEGVDSGNTIYF TGCGCCAGCAGCCAAGCGGAAGGGGTCGACTCTGGAAACACCATATATTTT
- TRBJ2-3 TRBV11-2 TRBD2 CASSLRVLAGGTDTQYF TGTGCCAGCAGCTTAAGGGTCCTAGCGGGGGGCACAGATACGCAGTATTTT
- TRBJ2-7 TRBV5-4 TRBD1 CASRPQGQSDYEQYF TGTGCCAGCAGACCTCAGGGACAGTCCGACTACGAGCAGTACTTC
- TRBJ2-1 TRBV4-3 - CASSQSPRSGSYNEQFF TGCGCCAGCAGCCAAAGTCCCCGCAGCGGATCCTACAATGAGCAGTTCTTC
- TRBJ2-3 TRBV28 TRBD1 CASSSLRQGGITDTQYF TGTGCCAGCAGTTCCCTCAGACAGGGTGGGATCACAGATACGCAGTATTTT
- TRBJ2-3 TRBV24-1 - CATSTRTRGTDTQYF TGTGCCACCAGTACCCGGACCAGGGGAACAGATACGCAGTATTTT
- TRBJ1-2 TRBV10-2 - CAVPGDTRYGYTF TGCGCCGTCCCAGGGGACACCCGATATGGCTACACCTTC
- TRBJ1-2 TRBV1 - CTSSGGRRGEGFGYTF TGCACCAGCAGCGGTGGGAGGAGGGGAGAGGGGTTTGGCTACACCTTC
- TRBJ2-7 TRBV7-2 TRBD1 CASSRDRGYEQYF TGTGCCAGCAGCCGGGACAGGGGCTACGAGCAGTACTTC
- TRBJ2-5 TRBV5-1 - CASSLSFGSGETQYF TGCGCCAGCAGCTTGAGTTTCGGATCAGGAGAGACCCAGTACTTC
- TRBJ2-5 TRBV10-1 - CASCTGHYYQETQYF TGCGCCAGCTGCACGGGACACTATTACCAAGAGACCCAGTACTTC
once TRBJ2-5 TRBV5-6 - CASRSTGLRQETQYF TGTGCCAGCAGATCTACAGGCCTTCGACAAGAGACCCAGTACTTC
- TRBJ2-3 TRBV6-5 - CASSPTSSTDTQYF TGTGCCAGCAGTCCTACCTCTAGCACAGATACGCAGTATTTT
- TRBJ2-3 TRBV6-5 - CASRQGVSTDTQYF TGTGCCAGCAGACAGGGAGTTAGCACAGATACGCAGTATTTT
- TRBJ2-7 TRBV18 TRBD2 CASSPTSGGSYEQYF TGTGCCAGCTCTCCGACTAGCGGGGGGTCCTACGAGCAGTACTTC
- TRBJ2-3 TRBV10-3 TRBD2 CAISEGLAYTDTQYF TGTGCCATCAGTGAGGGACTAGCGTACACAGATACGCAGTATTTT
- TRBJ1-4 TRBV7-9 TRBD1 CASSSPPGQGAINTEKLFF TGTGCCAGCAGCTCTCCACCGGGACAGGGGGCTATTAACACCGAAAAACTGTTTTTT
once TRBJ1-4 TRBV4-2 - CASSQDHGRRPFF TGTGCCAGCAGCCAAGATCACGGCAGGCGCCCGTTTTTT
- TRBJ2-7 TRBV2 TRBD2 CASSLSGRGGGEQYF TGTGCCAGCAGCCTTAGCGGGAGGGGAGGGGGCGAGCAGTACTTC
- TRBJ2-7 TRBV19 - CASSTQVSNEQYF TGTGCCAGTAGTACGCAGGTGAGCAACGAGCAGTACTTC
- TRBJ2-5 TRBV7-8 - CASSFFGRSQETQYF TGTGCCAGCAGCTTTTTCGGTCGGTCCCAAGAGACCCAGTACTTC
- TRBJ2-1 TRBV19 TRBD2 CASSIGAGNEQFF TGTGCCAGTAGTATAGGAGCGGGAAATGAGCAGTTCTTC
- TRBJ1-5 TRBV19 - CASSSIGGRYSNQPQHF TGTGCCAGTAGTTCCATCGGGGGGAGGTATAGCAATCAGCCCCAGCATTTT
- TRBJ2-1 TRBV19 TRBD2 CASSPGREGTSGFYEQFF TGTGCCAGTAGTCCCGGTCGGGAGGGGACTAGCGGGTTTTATGAGCAGTTCTTC
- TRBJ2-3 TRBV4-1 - CASSLRTVLYTDTQYF TGCGCCAGCAGCCTTCGGACAGTTCTTTACACAGATACGCAGTATTTT
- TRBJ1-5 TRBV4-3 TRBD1 CASSPGQGRDQPQHF TGCGCCAGCAGCCCCGGACAGGGGCGGGATCAGCCCCAGCATTTT
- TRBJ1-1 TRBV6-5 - CASRRGWVAFF TGTGCCAGCAGGAGGGGGTGGGTAGCTTTCTTT
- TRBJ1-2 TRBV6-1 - CASSEGASLGYTF TGTGCCAGCAGTGAGGGAGCCTCCTTAGGCTACACCTTC
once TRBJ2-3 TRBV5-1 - CASSLIRDTQYF TGCGCCAGCAGCTTAATCAGGGATACGCAGTATTTT
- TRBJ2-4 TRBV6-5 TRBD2 CASIPLAGDLDQYF TGTGCCAGCATCCCCCTAGCGGGAGACCTTGATCAGTACTTC
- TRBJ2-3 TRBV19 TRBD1 CASSIAAPGQGRASTDTQYF TGTGCCAGTAGTATAGCCGCACCGGGACAGGGTCGAGCTAGCACAGATACGCAGTATTTT
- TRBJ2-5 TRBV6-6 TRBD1 CASRNTGGFETQYF TGTGCCAGCCGGAATACAGGGGGATTTGAGACCCAGTACTTC
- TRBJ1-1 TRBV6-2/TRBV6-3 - CASSYDVWLYGQQNTEAFF TGTGCCAGCAGTTATGACGTATGGTTATACGGACAGCAGAACACTGAAGCTTTCTTT
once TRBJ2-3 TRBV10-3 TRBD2 CAISDVSGRLDTQYF TGTGCCATCAGTGATGTCAGCGGGAGGCTAGATACGCAGTATTTT
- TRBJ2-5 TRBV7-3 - CASSLRGTQETQYF TGTGCCAGCAGCCTACGGGGGACCCAAGAGACCCAGTACTTC
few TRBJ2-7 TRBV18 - CASSPQNRDYEQYF TGTGCCAGCTCACCACAAAACAGGGACTACGAGCAGTACTTC
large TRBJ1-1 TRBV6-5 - CASSYSLMNTEAFF TGTGCCAGCAGTTACAGCTTAATGAACACTGAAGCTTTCTTT
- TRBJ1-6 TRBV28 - CASTLSGQQYNSPLHF TGTGCCAGCACGCTGTCTGGGCAACAATATAATTCACCCCTCCACTTT
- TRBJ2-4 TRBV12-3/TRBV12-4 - CASSFEDIQYF TGTGCCAGCAGTTTTGAGGACATTCAGTACTTC
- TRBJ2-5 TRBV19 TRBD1 CASRGGGETQYF TGTGCCAGTAGAGGGGGCGGGGAGACCCAGTACTTC
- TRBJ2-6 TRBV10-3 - CAISEQASGNVLTF TGTGCCATCAGTGAACAGGCCAGTGGCAACGTCCTGACTTTC
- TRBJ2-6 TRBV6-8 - CASSSPRGSGANVLTF TGTGCCAGCAGCTCCCCGAGGGGGTCTGGGGCCAACGTCCTGACTTTC
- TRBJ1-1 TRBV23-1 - CASSQSAGAEAFF TGCGCCAGCAGTCAATCAGCAGGGGCTGAAGCTTTCTTT
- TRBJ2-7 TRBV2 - CASRAVREYEQYF TGTGCCAGCAGGGCGGTCAGAGAATACGAGCAGTACTTC